This entry concerns a single T cell receptor (beta chain). What it binds is unknown. This sample was included in a study of cytotoxic CD8 clonotypes in ibrutinib-treated CLL. Study observations and caveats: Public clonotypes were seen rarely and were contracted or stable on treatment.

Sequencing used immunoSEQ multiplex PCR; TCRdb keeps in-frame clones, though not all of them. This sample has roughly 150,000 clones; 70% to 85% occur once, and the top ten carry roughly 2%. The CDR3 extends over 13 amino acids. V lost 4 bases, J lost 5 bases, and 11 bases lay in between. Germline V gives CDR1 SEHNR, CDR2 FQNEAQ (reference sequence). The material sequenced was PBMCs, taken after 12 months of ibrutinib treatment. V gene TRBV7-9 combines with J gene TRBJ2-5, with unresolved D. The receptor was isolated from a human donor with chronic lymphocytic leukemia. For the CDR3, the DNA is TGTGCCAGCAGCTCGGGTCTTAGGGAGACCCAGTACTTC. This translates into CASSSGLRETQYF.